One and the same sample provided the 9 T cell receptor beta chains below, sequenced in a study of T cell responses to AZD1222 COVID-19 vaccine (dated by TCRdb to about 2021). The library was prepared using the immunoSEQ multiplex PCR assay. TCRdb mirrors the immuneACCESS table, restricted to in-frame sequences. Some clones are absent from its copies; in checked studies, under half trace to an unresolved V gene, and the reason for the others is unknown. The sample table contains 90,000 to 100,000 clones; only one count was recorded for roughly 90% of them. Jointly, the top ten make up 15% to 20% of the sample. Per the publication, the time point label means: about 28 days (+/-7) after the second vaccine dose. The sequencing here drew on peripheral blood, taken 28 days after the second AZD1222 dose. Source of these receptors: an adult who received the AZD1222 COVID-19 vaccine.

The chain couples TRBV2 to TRBJ1-4; 7 nucleotides agree with TRBD1. V dropped 2 bases and J dropped 4; count of bases not matched to a gene: 7. The CDR3 runs 16 residues. Germline CDR1 is SNHLY and CDR2 is FYNNEI. The CDR3 region is CASSESSTGYNEKLFF. The CDR3 DNA reads TGTGCCAGCAGTGAATCCTCGACAGGGTATAATGAAAAACTGTTTTTT.

V usage is TRBV2 and J usage is TRBJ2-7; TRBD1 matches 7 bases. The CDR3 is 14 residues long. Germline V gene sequence: CDR1 SNHLY, CDR2 FYNNEI. Unmatched junction bases numbered 2, after V lost 3 bases and J lost 0 bases. The CDR3 bases are TGTGCCAGCAGTGACTGGACAGGCTCCTACGAGCAGTACTTC. It encodes CASSDWTGSYEQYF.

The chain couples TRBV28 to TRBJ2-7, with D possibly TRBD2 on 7 matching bases. Germline CDR1 and CDR2: MDHEN and SYDVKM. Between the trimmed V and J ends, which lost 5 bases and 2 bases, there was a span of 16 bases. The CDR3 spans 15 residues. DNA for the CDR3: TGTGCCAGCAGTAGCGGGACACCCATGGCCTACGAGCAGTACTTC. Its protein is CASSSGTPMAYEQYF. The full variable domain, with the rest looked up from reference TRBV28 and TRBJ2-7, is DVKVTQSSRYLVKRTGEKVFLECVQDMDHENMFWYRQDPGLGLRLIYFSYDVKMKEKGDIPEGYSVSREKKERFSLILESASTNQTSMYLCASSSGTPMAYEQYFGPGTRLTVT.

The chain is built from TRBV7-8 and TRBJ1-5, with D perhaps matching TRBD1 (6 bases). Germline V gene sequence: CDR1 SGHVS, CDR2 FQNEAQ. The CDR3 loop spans 15 amino acids. V shed 7 bases and J shed 6 bases, with 19 bases lying between them. Here the CDR3 DNA reads TGTGCCAGCAATACGGCAGGGGTATTTGGTCAGCCCCAGCATTTT. Protein sequence: CASNTAGVFGQPQHF. Full variable domain (rest looked up from reference TRBV7-8 and TRBJ1-5): GAGVSQSPRYKVAKRGQDVALRCDPISGHVSLFWYQQALGQGPEFLTYFQNEAQLDKSGLPSDRFFAERPEGSVSTLKIQRTQQEDSAVYLCASNTAGVFGQPQHFGDGTRLSIL.

The chain employs TRBV6-5 and TRBJ1-6; D unresolved. Germline V gene lookup returns CDR1 MNHEY and CDR2 SVGAGI. The CDR3 is 14 residues long. V lost 5 bases and J lost 0, with 5 bases in between. CDR3 in DNA: TGTGCCAGCAGTCTCCACTCCTATAATTCACCCCTCCACTTT. Amino acid sequence: CASSLHSYNSPLHF.

The chain joins TRBV27 to TRBJ2-7; D assignment may be TRBD1 or TRBD2 (5 bases each). Trimming shortened V by 5 bases and J by 7 bases, and 21 bases separated the two germline ends. This CDR3 contains 15 residues. Germline loops: CDR1 MNHEY, CDR2 SMNVEV (reference sequence). The CDR3 here is CASSHLRDPPVEQYF. The CDR3, as DNA: TGTGCCAGCAGTCACCTCCGGGACCCTCCAGTGGAGCAGTACTTC.

This clone is termed medium-sized. The chain carries TRBV7-8 and TRBJ1-1; tentative D call: TRBD1 (5 bases). Trimming pared 3 bases from V and 8 bases from J, leaving 13 bases between. Germline values: CDR1 SGHVS, CDR2 FQNEAQ. CDR3 length: 13 residues. This CDR3 is CASSFGGREEAFF. For the CDR3, the DNA is TGTGCCAGCAGCTTCGGGGGGAGGGAGGAAGCTTTCTTT.

This sequence joins TRBV11-2 and TRBJ1-6; maybe TRBD1 (5 bases). Germline V gives CDR1 SGHAT, CDR2 FQNNGV. The CDR3 length is 15 residues. The V end was cut by 6 bases, the J end by 6 bases, with 15 bases between. The DNA of the CDR3 is TGTGCCAGCAGAAACTTGCGGGGGAGTAATTCACCCCTCCACTTT. Amino acid sequence: CASRNLRGSNSPLHF.

The V gene is TRBV29-1, the J gene TRBJ1-3; D is perhaps TRBD1 (5 bases). The CDR3 sequence is 16 residues long. Trimming removed 0 bases at V and 2 bases at J, with 14 bases between. Germline CDR1 is SQVTM and CDR2 is ANQGSEA. In nucleotides, the CDR3 is TGCAGCGTTGAAGAAAACAGGTATCTCCCTGGAAACACCATATATTTT. This translates into CSVEENRYLPGNTIYF. The complete variable domain, with remaining parts taken from reference TRBV29-1 and TRBJ1-3, reads SAVISQKPSRDICQRGTSLTIQCQVDSQVTMMFWYRQQPGQSLTLIATANQGSEATYESGFVIDKFPISRPNLTFSTLTVSNMSPEDSSIYLCSVEENRYLPGNTIYFGEGSWLTVV.